The rows below give T cell receptor beta chains drawn from one sample of a study of blood T cells in healthy people across ages. One entry per CDR3 protein, called by TCRdb with MiXCR from the 5' RACE reads. The sample lists hundreds of thousands of distinct CDR3 sequences, approximately 59% seen once, with 25% to 35% in the top ten. The sequenced material came from blood. The origin of the receptors is a young man in good health. Both conserved end residues are part of each CDR3. The D gene is left open where the match is weak. Not all rows give a size; the values are once, few, many and, for expanded clones, a class.

j_call: TRBJ1-2
cdr3_length: 14
v_call: TRBV20-1
clone_size: .
d_call: .
cdr3_aa: CSARKSEGNYGYTF
cdr3_nt: TGCAGTGCTAGGAAGTCTGAGGGGAACTATGGCTACACCTTC

j_call: TRBJ2-1
cdr3_length: 14
v_call: TRBV29-1
clone_size: .
d_call: TRBD2
cdr3_aa: CSVDVSGGYNEQFF
cdr3_nt: TGCAGCGTTGATGTTAGCGGGGGCTACAATGAGCAGTTCTTC

j_call: TRBJ2-5
cdr3_length: 14
v_call: TRBV10-3
clone_size: .
d_call: .
cdr3_aa: CAAQTMGVQETQYF
cdr3_nt: TGTGCCGCGCAGACCATGGGAGTACAAGAGACCCAGTACTTC

j_call: TRBJ1-4
cdr3_length: 16
v_call: TRBV12-3/TRBV12-4
clone_size: .
d_call: TRBD1
cdr3_aa: CASSTGQGVGNEKLFF
cdr3_nt: TGTGCCAGCAGTACAGGACAGGGAGTGGGTAATGAAAAACTGTTTTTT

j_call: TRBJ2-3
cdr3_length: 17
v_call: TRBV9
clone_size: .
d_call: TRBD2
cdr3_aa: CASSVGLAGGRTDTQYF
cdr3_nt: TGTGCCAGCAGCGTAGGACTAGCGGGGGGGAGAACAGATACGCAGTATTTT

j_call: TRBJ2-1
cdr3_length: 14
v_call: TRBV27
clone_size: .
d_call: .
cdr3_aa: CASSLNWLANEQFF
cdr3_nt: TGTGCCAGCAGTTTAAATTGGCTAGCCAATGAGCAGTTCTTC

j_call: TRBJ2-7
cdr3_length: 15
v_call: TRBV5-1
clone_size: .
d_call: .
cdr3_aa: CASSLGDRGGNEQYF
cdr3_nt: TGCGCCAGCAGCTTGGGAGACAGGGGAGGGAACGAGCAGTACTTC

j_call: TRBJ2-1
cdr3_length: 16
v_call: TRBV7-8
clone_size: .
d_call: TRBD1
cdr3_aa: CASSSSGQGHVGEQFF
cdr3_nt: TGTGCCAGCAGCTCCTCCGGACAGGGGCATGTCGGTGAGCAGTTCTTC

j_call: TRBJ2-4
cdr3_length: 11
v_call: TRBV20-1
clone_size: .
d_call: .
cdr3_aa: CSVPWIGIQYF
cdr3_nt: TGCAGTGTCCCCTGGATAGGCATTCAGTACTTC

j_call: TRBJ2-5
cdr3_length: 11
v_call: TRBV29-1
clone_size: few
d_call: .
cdr3_aa: CSVETERAQYF
cdr3_nt: TGCAGCGTTGAAACCGAGAGGGCCCAGTACTTC

j_call: TRBJ2-3
cdr3_length: 16
v_call: TRBV6-6
clone_size: .
d_call: TRBD2
cdr3_aa: CASSYFGGGSTDTQYF
cdr3_nt: TGTGCCAGCAGTTACTTCGGGGGGGGAAGCACAGATACGCAGTATTTT

j_call: TRBJ2-7
cdr3_length: 14
v_call: TRBV20-1
clone_size: .
d_call: .
cdr3_aa: CSAKTSQAPYEQYF
cdr3_nt: TGCAGTGCTAAAACTAGCCAAGCCCCCTACGAGCAGTACTTC

j_call: TRBJ1-2
cdr3_length: 15
v_call: TRBV4-3
clone_size: .
d_call: .
cdr3_aa: CASSQGGVSNYGYTF
cdr3_nt: TGCGCCAGCAGCCAAGGGGGAGTCAGTAACTATGGCTACACCTTC

j_call: TRBJ2-1
cdr3_length: 16
v_call: TRBV9
clone_size: .
d_call: .
cdr3_aa: CASSPGGGSTWNEQFF
cdr3_nt: TGTGCCAGCAGCCCAGGGGGGGGTTCTACTTGGAATGAGCAGTTCTTC

j_call: TRBJ1-1
cdr3_length: 13
v_call: TRBV4-3
clone_size: .
d_call: .
cdr3_aa: CASSQDSGGRAFF
cdr3_nt: TGCGCCAGCAGCCAAGATAGTGGGGGGCGGGCTTTCTTT

j_call: TRBJ2-1
cdr3_length: 15
v_call: TRBV20-1
clone_size: few
d_call: .
cdr3_aa: CSAREQQGIGNEQFF
cdr3_nt: TGCAGTGCTAGGGAGCAACAGGGTATCGGCAATGAGCAGTTCTTC

j_call: TRBJ2-4
cdr3_length: 13
v_call: TRBV5-1
clone_size: .
d_call: TRBD2
cdr3_aa: CASSQTSANIQYF
cdr3_nt: TGCGCCAGCAGCCAGACTAGCGCGAACATTCAGTACTTC

j_call: TRBJ2-7
cdr3_length: 14
v_call: TRBV18
clone_size: .
d_call: TRBD1
cdr3_aa: CASSPRQGVYEQYF
cdr3_nt: TGTGCCAGCTCACCAAGACAGGGCGTATACGAGCAGTACTTC

j_call: TRBJ1-5
cdr3_length: 15
v_call: TRBV6-2/TRBV6-3
clone_size: few
d_call: .
cdr3_aa: CASSYLTASNQPQHF
cdr3_nt: TGTGCCAGCAGTTACTTGACAGCTTCCAATCAGCCCCAGCATTTT

j_call: TRBJ2-7
cdr3_length: 16
v_call: TRBV20-1
clone_size: .
d_call: TRBD1
cdr3_aa: CSARDSLGTGPHEQYF
cdr3_nt: TGCAGTGCTAGAGATTCCCTGGGGACAGGGCCCCACGAGCAGTACTTC

j_call: TRBJ1-2
cdr3_length: 11
v_call: TRBV7-2
clone_size: .
d_call: .
cdr3_aa: CASSSFYGYTF
cdr3_nt: TGTGCCAGCAGCTCTTTCTATGGCTACACCTTC

j_call: TRBJ2-7
cdr3_length: 18
v_call: TRBV7-3
clone_size: .
d_call: .
cdr3_aa: CASSLNPQRQLISYEQYF
cdr3_nt: TGTGCCAGCAGCTTAAATCCTCAGCGGCAGCTAATCTCCTACGAGCAGTACTTC

j_call: TRBJ2-5
cdr3_length: 16
v_call: TRBV4-3
clone_size: .
d_call: TRBD1
cdr3_aa: CASSQDQRTGLETRYF
cdr3_nt: TGCGCCAGCAGCCAAGATCAAAGGACAGGGCTGGAGACCCGGTACTTC

j_call: TRBJ2-3
cdr3_length: 18
v_call: TRBV7-2
clone_size: .
d_call: TRBD2
cdr3_aa: CASSLVGVAGGQGDTQYF
cdr3_nt: TGTGCCAGCAGCTTAGTTGGGGTAGCGGGGGGGCAGGGTGATACGCAGTATTTT

j_call: TRBJ1-1
cdr3_length: 15
v_call: TRBV29-1
clone_size: once
d_call: TRBD1
cdr3_aa: CSVASRDRGRFEAFF
cdr3_nt: TGCAGCGTTGCCTCTCGTGACAGGGGGCGATTTGAAGCTTTCTTT

j_call: TRBJ1-1
cdr3_length: 15
v_call: TRBV15
clone_size: .
d_call: TRBD1
cdr3_aa: CATSREIYRGSEAFF
cdr3_nt: TGTGCCACCAGCAGAGAAATATACAGGGGGAGTGAAGCTTTCTTT

j_call: TRBJ2-1
cdr3_length: 15
v_call: TRBV7-2
clone_size: few
d_call: TRBD2
cdr3_aa: CASSLNSGGSDEQFF
cdr3_nt: TGTGCCAGCAGCTTAAATAGCGGGGGCTCTGATGAGCAGTTCTTC

j_call: TRBJ1-4
cdr3_length: 19
v_call: TRBV7-6
clone_size: .
d_call: .
cdr3_aa: CASSLDHLIGLATNEKLFF
cdr3_nt: TGTGCCAGCAGCTTAGACCACCTGATTGGGCTGGCAACTAATGAAAAACTGTTTTTT

j_call: TRBJ1-2
cdr3_length: 16
v_call: TRBV5-1
clone_size: many
d_call: TRBD1
cdr3_aa: CASSLGYATGGSGYTF
cdr3_nt: TGCGCCAGCAGCTTGGGATACGCTACAGGGGGCAGTGGCTACACCTTC

j_call: TRBJ1-2
cdr3_length: 14
v_call: TRBV6-2/TRBV6-3
clone_size: .
d_call: .
cdr3_aa: CASSYSAFSGDYTF
cdr3_nt: TGTGCCAGCAGTTACTCGGCCTTTAGCGGGGACTACACCTTC

j_call: TRBJ2-4
cdr3_length: 15
v_call: TRBV20-1
clone_size: few
d_call: TRBD2
cdr3_aa: CSARLAGGAKNIQYF
cdr3_nt: TGCAGTGCTAGGCTAGCGGGGGGAGCCAAAAACATTCAGTACTTC

j_call: TRBJ2-5
cdr3_length: 12
v_call: TRBV7-2
clone_size: .
d_call: .
cdr3_aa: CASSLGGCEQYF
cdr3_nt: TGTGCCAGCAGCTTAGGGGGCTGTGAGCAGTACTTC

j_call: TRBJ2-3
cdr3_length: 18
v_call: TRBV28
clone_size: .
d_call: TRBD2
cdr3_aa: CASSPGLAGGRSSDTQYF
cdr3_nt: TGTGCCAGCAGCCCGGGACTAGCGGGGGGGCGTTCGTCAGATACGCAGTATTTT

j_call: TRBJ1-2
cdr3_length: 15
v_call: TRBV10-3
clone_size: few
d_call: TRBD1
cdr3_aa: CAITVRDRVDYGYTF
cdr3_nt: TGTGCCATCACAGTCCGGGACAGGGTGGACTATGGCTACACCTTC

j_call: TRBJ2-5
cdr3_length: 16
v_call: TRBV4-3
clone_size: .
d_call: .
cdr3_aa: CASSSGGGGLQETQYF
cdr3_nt: TGCGCCAGCAGCTCGGGGGGCGGGGGCCTACAAGAGACCCAGTACTTC